This TCR beta chain appears in the sequencing data of a study of cytomegalovirus exposure and HLA in healthy donors. Across the whole study: According to later analysis, the same platform produced the approximately 120 validation and several hundred first-cohort repertoires.

The method was immunoSEQ multiplex PCR; TCRdb's version includes in-frame clones alone and lacks a portion of them. This table holds about 340,000 clones, roughly 88% found once. Sequenced input: PBMCs. The source of this sequence is a woman aged 18-30 years in good health and CMV-seronegative.

CDR3 nucleotide sequence: TGTGCCAGCAGTTTTCAGGGGGCGCGGGAGCAGTACTTC. It is translated as CASSFQGAREQYF. V is TRBV27 and J is TRBJ2-7, with 8 bases matching TRBD1. V gave up 3 bases and J gave up 7 bases; unmatched junction bases: 5. Germline loops: CDR1 MNHEY, CDR2 SMNVEV (reference sequence). CDR3 size: 13 residues.